This TCR beta chain was identified during a study of CD8+ T cells in alopecia areata. Findings and limits, study-wide: Affected lesional scalp, above all in alopecia totalis/universalis, was more clonal than normal scalp. There was only one nonresponder, so it was unclear how baseline CD8+ expansion relates to response. TCRs were shared less clearly across patients than in mice, possibly for HLA-related reasons.

The length of the CDR3 is 15 residues. CDR1 is SNHLY, CDR2 FYNNEI, per germline. The V end was cut by 3 bases, the J end by 0 bases, with 9 bases between. The treatment is: oral pan-JAK inhibitor, 5-10 mg twice daily. A note on this clone: The antigen is not known.

Extracted RNA was reverse transcribed into cDNA, the sequencing template. Method: immunoSEQ multiplex PCR; TCRdb's copy keeps in-frame clones and lacks some. The sample comprises 100,000 to 120,000 clones, 56% of which are singletons, and 3% to 4% rests with the top ten. The chain is built from TRBV2 and TRBJ1-5; a weak D match, TRBD1 (5 bases). This TCR came from a human donor with alopecia areata. This material consisted of CD4+ T cells sorted from blood, taken at week 24, from a patient treated with tofacitinib. The CDR3 DNA follows: TGTGCCAGCAGTGAGGGGGTAAATAGCAATCAGCCCCAGCATTTT. This codes for CASSEGVNSNQPQHF.